This is a list of T cell receptor beta chains from one sample in a study of cytomegalovirus exposure and HLA in healthy donors. Measured with immunoSEQ multiplex PCR; TCRdb has only the in-frame clones, and not every one. In the table there are under 80,000 clones, around 94% of which are singletons. The specimen was PBMCs. These TCRs come from a woman aged 18 to 35 in good health and CMV-seronegative. The CDR3 runs from the conserved cysteine through the conserved F or W. The order of the fields is V gene, CDR3 length, J gene, D gene, clone size, CDR3 DNA, CDR3 protein. The D gene is left open where the match is weak. Some rows mark clone size as missing; the rest say once, few, many or name a class of expanded clone.

>TRBV4-2|14|TRBJ2-4|TRBD1|-
TGTGCCAGCAGCCAGGAGACAGGGGAAAACATTCAGTACTTC
CASSQETGENIQYF
>TRBV2|13|TRBJ2-1|TRBD2|-
TGTGCCAGCATGGGCCGGGAGGGTGCTGAGCAGTTCTTC
CASMGREGAEQFF
>TRBV7-6|15|TRBJ2-3|TRBD1|few
TGTGCCAGCAGCCCTATGGGACAGAGCACAGATACGCAGTATTTT
CASSPMGQSTDTQYF
>TRBV10-1|18|TRBJ2-3|TRBD2|-
TGCGCCAGCAGTGAGTCGGCGACTAGCCTGGCAGGTGCAGATACGCAGTATTTT
CASSESATSLAGADTQYF
>TRBV29-1|14|TRBJ2-1|TRBD1|-
TGCAGCGGGGTGACAGGGGCCTCCTACAATGAGCAGTTCTTC
CSGVTGASYNEQFF
>TRBV7-2|18|TRBJ2-1|TRBD2|-
TGTGCCAGCAGCTTAATGAATCTAGCGGGAGGCCTCTACAATGAGCAGTTCTTC
CASSLMNLAGGLYNEQFF
>TRBV2|14|TRBJ2-3|TRBD2|-
TGTGCCAGCGACGGGACTAGCTCTACAGATACGCAGTATTTT
CASDGTSSTDTQYF
>TRBV6-1|15|TRBJ1-5|-|once
TGTGCCAGCAGTGAACCAGGTCAGGGATTGCAGCCCCAGCATTTT
CASSEPGQGLQPQHF
>TRBV2|20|TRBJ2-1|TRBD2|-
TGTGCCAGCAGTGAAGCCCCCCCGGCAGTAGCGGGAGGGCCGTACAATGAGCAGTTCTTC
CASSEAPPAVAGGPYNEQFF
>TRBV4-3|16|TRBJ2-1|TRBD1|once
TGCGCCAGCAGCCAAGTCGGACAGGGGTTCGGGAATGAGCAGTTCTTC
CASSQVGQGFGNEQFF
>TRBV11-2|13|TRBJ2-7|-|-
TGTGCCAGCAGCTTAGAACCCGGCTACGAGCAGTACTTC
CASSLEPGYEQYF
>TRBV5-8|17|TRBJ2-5|TRBD1|-
TGTGCCAGCAGCTCGCACGGGACAGGGGGAAGGGGAGAGACCCAGTACTTC
CASSSHGTGGRGETQYF
>TRBV30|14|TRBJ1-5|-|-
TGTGCCTGGAGTGCAACAGCTACCCACCAGCCCCAGCATTTT
CAWSATATHQPQHF
>TRBV7-2|14|TRBJ1-5|-|-
TGTGCCAGCAGCTTATTTGGCAGCAATCAGCCCCAGCATTTT
CASSLFGSNQPQHF
>TRBV4-2|17|TRBJ2-4|TRBD2|-
TGTGCCAGCAGCCCCGGACTAGCGGTTTTAGCCAAAAACATTCAGTACTTC
CASSPGLAVLAKNIQYF
>TRBV7-9|15|TRBJ2-1|-|-
TGTGCCAGCAGCTTAGAAGCCCAGGGGCACAATGAGCAGTTCTTC
CASSLEAQGHNEQFF
>TRBV4-2|17|TRBJ2-5|TRBD2|once
TGTGCCAGCAGCCAAGACGGGCTAGCGGGGGGCCAAGAGACCCAGTACTTC
CASSQDGLAGGQETQYF
>TRBV27|13|TRBJ2-7|TRBD1|once
TGTGCCAGCAGTTTAGGGGACAGCTACGAGCAGTACTTC
CASSLGDSYEQYF
>TRBV5-1|15|TRBJ2-7|-|-
TGCGCCAGCAGCTTGGAAACAGGTGCGACCTACGAGCAGTACTTC
CASSLETGATYEQYF
>TRBV5-5|16|TRBJ1-2|-|-
TGTGCCAGCAGCCTCGGCCAGAGGCGGGCAGACTATGGCTACACCTTC
CASSLGQRRADYGYTF
>TRBV4-1|15|TRBJ1-1|-|once
TGCGCCAGCAGCCAAGATTCAGGGTTGAACACTGAAGCTTTCTTT
CASSQDSGLNTEAFF
>TRBV5-1|15|TRBJ1-2|TRBD1|few
TGCGCCAGCAGCCCCTACGGACAGGGGGCAGATGGCTACACCTTC
CASSPYGQGADGYTF
>TRBV19|15|TRBJ1-2|TRBD1|-
TGTGCCAGTAGTGTCGGTGCTCGGACAGGGTATGGCTACACCTTC
CASSVGARTGYGYTF
>TRBV28|16|TRBJ1-5|-|-
TGTGCCAGCAACGAACAGGGCTTGGGAAGCAATCAGCCCCAGCATTTT
CASNEQGLGSNQPQHF
>TRBV2|13|TRBJ2-1|-|-
TGTGCCAGCAGTGACGGTCTCTACAATGAGCAGTTCTTC
CASSDGLYNEQFF
>TRBV27|15|TRBJ2-7|TRBD1|once
TGTGCCAGCAGCCTACAGGGGGCAGGGTCCTACGAGCAGTACTTC
CASSLQGAGSYEQYF
>TRBV18|15|TRBJ1-1|-|-
TGTGCCAGCTCACCACTGGAGCTATTGAACACTGAAGCTTTCTTT
CASSPLELLNTEAFF
>TRBV7-8|15|TRBJ2-7|-|-
TGTGCCAGCAGCCCACATTTATCAGGCACCTACGAGCAGTACTTC
CASSPHLSGTYEQYF
>TRBV5-4|19|TRBJ1-6|TRBD1|-
TGTGCCAGCAGCACCGGGACAGCTGGGACATCACCCTATAATTCACCCCTCCACTTT
CASSTGTAGTSPYNSPLHF
>TRBV4-2|16|TRBJ1-1|TRBD1|-
TGTGCCAGCAGCCAAGGCCTTGGGACAGTTAGCACTGAAGCTTTCTTT
CASSQGLGTVSTEAFF
>TRBV29-1|11|TRBJ2-7|-|-
TGCAGCGTTGTAAGCGACTACGAGCAGTACTTC
CSVVSDYEQYF
>TRBV19|12|TRBJ1-1|TRBD1|-
TGTGCCAGTAGTCCCGGGACAGGGCCAGCTTTCTTT
CASSPGTGPAFF
>TRBV6-5|15|TRBJ1-2|-|-
TGTGCCAGCAGCCCCAACAGGGTTTTAGGGGATGGCTACACCTTC
CASSPNRVLGDGYTF
>TRBV2|14|TRBJ2-5|-|once
TGTGCCAGCAGTGCGATGACAGTCCAAGAGACCCAGTACTTC
CASSAMTVQETQYF
>TRBV18|15|TRBJ1-2|-|-
TGTGCCAGCTCACCTCGAGAGGGGGTACGGTATGGCTACACCTTC
CASSPREGVRYGYTF
>TRBV10-3|17|TRBJ1-2|-|-
TGTGCCATCAGTGAGGTGGATCAGCTTGGGCCTAACTATGGCTACACCTTC
CAISEVDQLGPNYGYTF
>TRBV30|14|TRBJ2-7|TRBD1|-
TGTGCCTGGACCCTGACAGGGGGTAAATACGAGCAGTACTTC
CAWTLTGGKYEQYF
>TRBV5-3|20|TRBJ2-3|TRBD2|-
TGTGCCAGAAGCTTGTTGCGCGGGGGGCCGAACGCAACTAGCACAGATACGCAGTATTTT
CARSLLRGGPNATSTDTQYF
>TRBV4-2|22|TRBJ1-2|TRBD1|-
TGTGCCAGCAGCCAAGTTCCTTTGGGGACAGGGTGGCTCGGAGGTGGGAGGGGTGGCTACACCTTC
CASSQVPLGTGWLGGGRGGYTF
>TRBV6-1|12|TRBJ1-5|-|-
TGTGCCAGCAGTGATCAGGCGGGACCCCAGCATTTT
CASSDQAGPQHF
>TRBV4-3|15|TRBJ1-2|-|-
TGCGCCAGCAGCCAATTCCCTTACCGGAACTATGGCTACACCTTC
CASSQFPYRNYGYTF